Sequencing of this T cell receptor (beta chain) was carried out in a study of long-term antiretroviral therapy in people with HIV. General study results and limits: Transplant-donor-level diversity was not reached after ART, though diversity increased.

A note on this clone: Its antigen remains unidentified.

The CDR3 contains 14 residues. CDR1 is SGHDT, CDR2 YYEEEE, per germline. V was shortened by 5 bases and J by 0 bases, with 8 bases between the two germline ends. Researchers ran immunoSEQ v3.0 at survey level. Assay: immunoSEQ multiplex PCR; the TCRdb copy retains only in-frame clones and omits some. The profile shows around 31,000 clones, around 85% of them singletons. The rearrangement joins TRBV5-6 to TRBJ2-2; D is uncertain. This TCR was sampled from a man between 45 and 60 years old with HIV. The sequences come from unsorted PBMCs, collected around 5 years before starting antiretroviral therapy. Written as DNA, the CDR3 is TGTGCCAGCAGGAGCGTATCGAACACCGGGGAGCTGTTTTTT. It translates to CASRSVSNTGELFF.